Described below is a single TCR beta chain sequence and its context. Its target is unknown. The data were obtained in a study of cytomegalovirus exposure and HLA in healthy donors. Study conclusions and caveats: Reportedly, diagnosis of cytomegalovirus status by the classifier showed high specificity and sensitivity. CMV serostatus was the sole immune exposure data available. Indistinguishability led to the exclusion of some V segments, TRBV6-2 and TRBV6-3 included.

The length of the CDR3 is 17 residues. The germline CDR1 and CDR2 sequences are MNHEY and SMNVEV (reference sequence). Trimming left V 5 bases short and J 0 bases short, with 16 bases between. PCR used 60 Vbeta primers and 13 Jbeta primers. The method was immunoSEQ multiplex PCR; TCRdb's version includes in-frame clones alone and lacks a portion of them. This sample yields about 160,000 clones, of which 75% to 90% are seen a single time; approximately 2% belongs to the top ten. The J gene is TRBJ2-2, the V gene TRBV27, with D hard to call. Sequencing was performed on PBMCs. The source is a woman aged 18-29 years in good health and CMV-seronegative. The CDR3 loop reads CASSALTWQANTGELFF. The CDR3 region has the DNA TGTGCCAGCAGTGCCCTTACCTGGCAGGCGAACACCGGGGAGCTGTTTTTT.